These T cell receptor beta chains were read from a single sample in a study of CD4 T cells in relation to SARS-CoV-2 and coronaviruses. Which antigens these TCRs recognize remains unknown. Some clones are missing from TCRdb's copy, which holds only in-frame ones; the method was immunoSEQ multiplex PCR. Of about 23,000 clones in the sample, roughly four fifths were seen once. The specimen sequenced was CD4+ T cells from PBMCs, cultured in vitro. The receptors come from a human donor in good health. The CDR3 runs from the conserved cysteine through the conserved F or W. The order of the fields is clone size, D gene, J gene, V gene, CDR3 protein, CDR3 DNA. The D gene is left open where the match is weak. Size is stated for part of the rows, as once, few or many counts, or as a class when the clone is expanded.

clone_size: .
d_call: .
j_call: TRBJ2-7
v_call: TRBV7-9
cdr3_aa: CASSPGDFLSYEQYF
cdr3_nt: TGTGCCAGCAGCCCGGGGGACTTCCTTTCCTACGAGCAGTACTTC

clone_size: once
d_call: TRBD2
j_call: TRBJ2-4
v_call: TRBV7-9
cdr3_aa: CASSPPAGGGAKNIQYF
cdr3_nt: TGTGCCAGCAGCCCGCCAGCGGGAGGGGGGGCCAAAAACATTCAGTACTTC

clone_size: .
d_call: .
j_call: TRBJ2-7
v_call: TRBV11-2
cdr3_aa: CASSPIGGLSYF
cdr3_nt: TGTGCCAGCAGCCCCATCGGTGGTTTGTCGTACTTC

clone_size: .
d_call: .
j_call: TRBJ1-1
v_call: TRBV7-9
cdr3_aa: CASSLESGGSAEAFF
cdr3_nt: TGTGCCAGCAGCTTAGAATCCGGCGGGAGCGCTGAAGCTTTCTTT

clone_size: .
d_call: TRBD1
j_call: TRBJ1-4
v_call: TRBV4-3
cdr3_aa: CASSQGQGREKLFF
cdr3_nt: TGCGCCAGCAGCCAGGGACAGGGCCGCGAAAAACTGTTTTTT

clone_size: few
d_call: .
j_call: TRBJ1-2
v_call: TRBV16
cdr3_aa: CASSQFSGRTDGYTF
cdr3_nt: TGTGCCAGCAGCCAATTCTCAGGGAGGACGGATGGCTACACCTTC

clone_size: .
d_call: .
j_call: TRBJ1-4
v_call: TRBV7-2
cdr3_aa: CASSTPGTAGEKLFF
cdr3_nt: TGTGCCAGCAGCACGCCCGGGACGGCGGGTGAAAAACTGTTTTTT

clone_size: .
d_call: TRBD1
j_call: TRBJ2-7
v_call: TRBV3-1/TRBV3-2
cdr3_aa: CASSLRDRDEQYF
cdr3_nt: TGTGCCAGCAGCCTCCGGGACAGGGACGAGCAGTACTTC

clone_size: .
d_call: TRBD1
j_call: TRBJ2-5
v_call: TRBV19
cdr3_aa: CASSPTGVPQETQYF
cdr3_nt: TGTGCCAGTAGCCCCACAGGGGTCCCCCAAGAGACCCAGTACTTC

clone_size: once
d_call: .
j_call: TRBJ1-4
v_call: TRBV24-1
cdr3_aa: CATSDFRQGGEKLFF
cdr3_nt: TGTGCCACCAGTGATTTTCGGCAGGGTGGAGAAAAACTGTTTTTT

clone_size: .
d_call: .
j_call: TRBJ1-5
v_call: TRBV10-3
cdr3_aa: CAISETGWNQPQHF
cdr3_nt: TGTGCCATCAGTGAGACAGGGTGGAATCAGCCCCAGCATTTT

clone_size: .
d_call: TRBD2
j_call: TRBJ2-1
v_call: TRBV2
cdr3_aa: CASSEGLAGGYEQFF
cdr3_nt: TGTGCCAGCAGTGAAGGGCTAGCGGGAGGGTATGAGCAGTTCTTC

clone_size: .
d_call: .
j_call: TRBJ2-1
v_call: TRBV12-3/TRBV12-4
cdr3_aa: CASSFWGGSEQFF
cdr3_nt: TGTGCCAGCAGTTTTTGGGGGGGCAGTGAGCAGTTCTTC

clone_size: .
d_call: .
j_call: TRBJ2-6
v_call: TRBV5-1
cdr3_aa: CASSFAGSGANVLTF
cdr3_nt: TGCGCCAGCAGCTTCGCCGGCTCTGGGGCCAACGTCCTGACTTTC

clone_size: .
d_call: TRBD1
j_call: TRBJ1-4
v_call: TRBV29-1
cdr3_aa: CSALDRGRFATNEKLFF
cdr3_nt: TGCAGCGCCCTGGACAGGGGGCGATTTGCAACTAATGAAAAACTGTTTTTT

clone_size: .
d_call: TRBD1
j_call: TRBJ2-5
v_call: TRBV7-9
cdr3_aa: CASIPGTGGGETQYF
cdr3_nt: TGTGCCAGCATCCCCGGGACAGGGGGAGGCGAGACCCAGTACTTC

clone_size: once
d_call: TRBD2
j_call: TRBJ2-3
v_call: TRBV4-1
cdr3_aa: CASSQDPVGSGADTQYF
cdr3_nt: TGCGCCAGCAGCCAAGATCCGGTGGGGAGCGGGGCTGATACGCAGTATTTT

clone_size: once
d_call: TRBD1
j_call: TRBJ1-4
v_call: TRBV7-9
cdr3_aa: CASSFQGGGGEKLFF
cdr3_nt: TGTGCCAGCAGCTTCCAAGGAGGGGGCGGTGAAAAACTGTTTTTT

clone_size: few
d_call: TRBD1
j_call: TRBJ2-7
v_call: TRBV30
cdr3_aa: CAWSTGVVHEQYF
cdr3_nt: TGTGCCTGGAGCACAGGGGTGGTCCACGAGCAGTACTTC

clone_size: .
d_call: .
j_call: TRBJ2-5
v_call: TRBV6-5
cdr3_aa: CASSINVRVGETQYF
cdr3_nt: TGTGCCAGCAGTATTAACGTCAGGGTAGGAGAGACCCAGTACTTC

clone_size: .
d_call: .
j_call: TRBJ1-3
v_call: TRBV2
cdr3_aa: CASSEGQHSGNTIYF
cdr3_nt: TGTGCCAGCAGTGAAGGACAGCACTCTGGAAACACCATATATTTT

clone_size: .
d_call: .
j_call: TRBJ1-2
v_call: TRBV11-2
cdr3_aa: CASSLNSGNYGYTF
cdr3_nt: TGTGCCAGCAGCTTAAACTCAGGGAACTATGGCTACACCTTC

clone_size: few
d_call: .
j_call: TRBJ1-6
v_call: TRBV3-1/TRBV3-2
cdr3_aa: CASSPRGAGPLHF
cdr3_nt: TGTGCCAGCAGCCCACGGGGGGCTGGACCCCTCCACTTT

clone_size: .
d_call: TRBD2
j_call: TRBJ2-7
v_call: TRBV7-2
cdr3_aa: CASRRKVQRGSHEQYF
cdr3_nt: TGTGCCAGCAGACGAAAGGTCCAGCGGGGGTCTCACGAGCAGTACTTC

clone_size: .
d_call: .
j_call: TRBJ1-5
v_call: TRBV7-2
cdr3_aa: CASSLWAGNNQPQHF
cdr3_nt: TGTGCCAGCAGCTTATGGGCAGGCAACAATCAGCCCCAGCATTTT

clone_size: .
d_call: TRBD2
j_call: TRBJ2-7
v_call: TRBV7-2
cdr3_aa: CASSRSGTSYEQYF
cdr3_nt: TGTGCCAGCAGCCGTAGCGGGACCTCCTACGAGCAGTACTTC

clone_size: once
d_call: .
j_call: TRBJ1-2
v_call: TRBV6-1
cdr3_aa: CASSEPGHYYGYTF
cdr3_nt: TGTGCCAGCAGTGAACCGGGGCACTACTATGGCTACACCTTC

clone_size: .
d_call: .
j_call: TRBJ2-6
v_call: TRBV7-3
cdr3_aa: CASSLNPPGLLGANVLTF
cdr3_nt: TGTGCCAGCAGCTTAAACCCGCCCGGACTTCTTGGGGCCAACGTCCTGACTTTC

clone_size: .
d_call: .
j_call: TRBJ1-4
v_call: TRBV6-5
cdr3_aa: CASRHNEKLFF
cdr3_nt: TGTGCCAGCAGGCACAATGAAAAACTGTTTTTT

clone_size: .
d_call: .
j_call: TRBJ2-7
v_call: TRBV12-3/TRBV12-4
cdr3_aa: CASSFWPYEQYF
cdr3_nt: TGTGCCAGCAGTTTCTGGCCCTACGAGCAGTACTTC

clone_size: .
d_call: .
j_call: TRBJ2-2
v_call: TRBV25-1
cdr3_aa: CASRQSGFANTGELFF
cdr3_nt: TGTGCCAGCAGACAAAGCGGGTTCGCGAACACCGGGGAGCTGTTTTTT

clone_size: .
d_call: .
j_call: TRBJ1-1
v_call: TRBV5-1
cdr3_aa: CASSLNALRTEAFF
cdr3_nt: TGCGCCAGCAGCCTTAACGCCCTACGGACTGAAGCTTTCTTT

clone_size: few
d_call: .
j_call: TRBJ1-3
v_call: TRBV4-1
cdr3_aa: CASSQDVSALSGNTIYF
cdr3_nt: TGCGCCAGCAGCCAAGATGTGTCAGCACTCTCTGGAAACACCATATATTTT

clone_size: .
d_call: .
j_call: TRBJ2-2
v_call: TRBV29-1
cdr3_aa: CSVGGVRDTASRELFF
cdr3_nt: TGCAGCGTGGGGGGGGTCCGGGACACCGCGTCCCGGGAGCTGTTTTTT

clone_size: .
d_call: .
j_call: TRBJ1-2
v_call: TRBV6-5
cdr3_aa: CASRLTGSDYGYTF
cdr3_nt: TGTGCCAGCAGACTGACTGGGTCTGACTATGGCTACACCTTC

clone_size: .
d_call: TRBD1
j_call: TRBJ2-5
v_call: TRBV5-4
cdr3_aa: CASSPGQAQETQYF
cdr3_nt: TGTGCCAGCAGCCCAGGACAGGCCCAAGAGACCCAGTACTTC

clone_size: few
d_call: TRBD2
j_call: TRBJ2-2
v_call: TRBV2
cdr3_aa: CASTSGHTGELFF
cdr3_nt: TGTGCCAGCACTAGCGGCCACACCGGGGAGCTGTTTTTT

clone_size: .
d_call: .
j_call: TRBJ2-7
v_call: TRBV29-1
cdr3_aa: CSVVTWQSYEQYF
cdr3_nt: TGCAGCGTTGTTACGTGGCAGTCCTACGAGCAGTACTTC

clone_size: .
d_call: TRBD2
j_call: TRBJ2-7
v_call: TRBV7-9
cdr3_aa: CASSLALGEGLREQYF
cdr3_nt: TGTGCCAGCAGCTTAGCGCTAGGGGAGGGATTGCGCGAGCAGTACTTC

clone_size: .
d_call: .
j_call: TRBJ2-4
v_call: TRBV4-3
cdr3_aa: CASSLNRRTAKNIQYF
cdr3_nt: TGCGCCAGCAGCCTCAATAGGAGGACGGCCAAAAACATTCAGTACTTC

clone_size: once
d_call: TRBD1
j_call: TRBJ2-7
v_call: TRBV29-1
cdr3_aa: CSVGQSGEQYF
cdr3_nt: TGCAGCGTGGGACAGTCGGGCGAGCAGTACTTC

clone_size: .
d_call: TRBD2
j_call: TRBJ2-2
v_call: TRBV6-5
cdr3_aa: CASIAGGAGTGELFF
cdr3_nt: TGTGCCAGCATTGCGGGGGGGGCGGGCACCGGGGAGCTGTTTTTT

clone_size: .
d_call: .
j_call: TRBJ1-6
v_call: TRBV2
cdr3_aa: CASSEADWKYNSPLHF
cdr3_nt: TGTGCCAGCAGTGAAGCAGACTGGAAGTATAATTCACCCCTCCACTTT

clone_size: .
d_call: .
j_call: TRBJ1-5
v_call: TRBV6-5
cdr3_aa: CASRAQGFGNQPQHF
cdr3_nt: TGTGCCAGCAGGGCACAGGGTTTCGGAAATCAGCCCCAGCATTTT

clone_size: .
d_call: .
j_call: TRBJ1-1
v_call: TRBV3-1/TRBV3-2
cdr3_aa: CASSPQGPPNTEAFF
cdr3_nt: TGTGCCAGCAGCCCACAGGGACCCCCGAACACTGAAGCTTTCTTT

clone_size: .
d_call: .
j_call: TRBJ1-2
v_call: TRBV2
cdr3_aa: CASSEEEGKTF
cdr3_nt: TGTGCCAGCAGTGAAGAGGAGGGGAAAACCTTC

clone_size: .
d_call: .
j_call: TRBJ1-2
v_call: TRBV19
cdr3_aa: CASGRGPPLSGYTF
cdr3_nt: TGTGCCAGTGGGCGGGGACCCCCTCTTTCTGGCTACACCTTC

clone_size: .
d_call: .
j_call: TRBJ1-2
v_call: TRBV19
cdr3_aa: CASRATATNYGYTF
cdr3_nt: TGTGCCAGTAGGGCTACGGCTACTAACTATGGCTACACCTTC

clone_size: .
d_call: .
j_call: TRBJ2-3
v_call: TRBV5-1
cdr3_aa: CASRNGGPLSTDTQYF
cdr3_nt: TGCGCCAGCAGGAACGGCGGGCCGCTAAGCACAGATACGCAGTATTTT

clone_size: .
d_call: TRBD2
j_call: TRBJ2-5
v_call: TRBV27
cdr3_aa: CASSLFGLADNQETQYF
cdr3_nt: TGTGCCAGCAGTTTATTCGGACTAGCCGACAACCAAGAGACCCAGTACTTC

clone_size: .
d_call: .
j_call: TRBJ1-5
v_call: TRBV29-1
cdr3_aa: CSSQPHGGIPYQPQHF
cdr3_nt: TGCAGCTCTCAACCCCATGGGGGGATCCCATATCAGCCCCAGCATTTT